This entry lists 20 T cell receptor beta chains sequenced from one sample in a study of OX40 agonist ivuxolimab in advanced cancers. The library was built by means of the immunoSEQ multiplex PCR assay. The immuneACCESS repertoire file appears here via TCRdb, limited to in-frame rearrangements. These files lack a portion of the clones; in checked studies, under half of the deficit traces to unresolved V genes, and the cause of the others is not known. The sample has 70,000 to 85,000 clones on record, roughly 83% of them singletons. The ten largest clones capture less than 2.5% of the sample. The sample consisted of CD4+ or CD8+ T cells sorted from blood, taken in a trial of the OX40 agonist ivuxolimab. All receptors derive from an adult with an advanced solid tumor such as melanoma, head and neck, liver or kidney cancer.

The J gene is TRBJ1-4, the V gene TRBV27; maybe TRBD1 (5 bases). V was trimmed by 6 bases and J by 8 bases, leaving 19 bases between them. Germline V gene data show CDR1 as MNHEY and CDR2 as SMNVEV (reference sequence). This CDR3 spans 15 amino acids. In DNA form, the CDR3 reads TGTGCCAGCAGGGGGGTGGGGATGTACGGGGAAAAACTGTTTTTT. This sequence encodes CASRGVGMYGEKLFF.

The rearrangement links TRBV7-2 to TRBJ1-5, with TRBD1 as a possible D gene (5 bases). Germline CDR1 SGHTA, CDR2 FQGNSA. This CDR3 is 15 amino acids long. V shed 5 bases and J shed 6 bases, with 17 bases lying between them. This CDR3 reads CASSRERAGGQPQHF. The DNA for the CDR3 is TGTGCCAGCAGCCGAGAAAGGGCGGGGGGTCAGCCCCAGCATTTT.

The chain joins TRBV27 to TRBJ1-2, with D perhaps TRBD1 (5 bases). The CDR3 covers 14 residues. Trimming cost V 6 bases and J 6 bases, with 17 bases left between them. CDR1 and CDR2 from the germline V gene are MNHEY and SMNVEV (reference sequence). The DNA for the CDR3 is TGTGCCAGCAGGGGGGGTATGTGGGGAGATGGCTACACCTTC. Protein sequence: CASRGGMWGDGYTF.

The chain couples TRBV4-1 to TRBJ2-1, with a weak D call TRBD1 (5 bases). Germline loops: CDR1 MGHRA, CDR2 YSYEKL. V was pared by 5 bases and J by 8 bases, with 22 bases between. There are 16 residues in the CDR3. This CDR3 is CASSRRWSNGHDEQFF. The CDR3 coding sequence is TGCGCCAGCAGCAGGCGGTGGAGCAATGGACACGATGAGCAGTTCTTC.

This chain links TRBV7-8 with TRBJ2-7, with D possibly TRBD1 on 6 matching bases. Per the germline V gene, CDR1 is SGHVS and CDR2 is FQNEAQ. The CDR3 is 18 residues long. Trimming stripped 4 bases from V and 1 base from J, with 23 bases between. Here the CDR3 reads CASSSPPTRTAPSYEQYF. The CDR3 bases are TGTGCCAGCAGCTCCCCACCTACTAGGACAGCGCCTTCCTACGAGCAGTACTTC.

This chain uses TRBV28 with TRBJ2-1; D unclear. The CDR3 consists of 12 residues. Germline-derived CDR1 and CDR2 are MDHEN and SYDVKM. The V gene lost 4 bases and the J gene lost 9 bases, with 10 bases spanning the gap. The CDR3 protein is CASSSDRVEQFF. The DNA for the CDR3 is TGTGCCAGCAGTTCCGATAGGGTTGAGCAGTTCTTC.

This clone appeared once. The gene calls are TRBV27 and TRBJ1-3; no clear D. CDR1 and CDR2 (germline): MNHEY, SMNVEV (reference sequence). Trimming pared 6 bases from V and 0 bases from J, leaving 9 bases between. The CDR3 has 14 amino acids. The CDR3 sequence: CASSGLSSGNTIYF. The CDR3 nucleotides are TGTGCCAGCAGCGGACTCAGCTCTGGAAACACCATATATTTT.

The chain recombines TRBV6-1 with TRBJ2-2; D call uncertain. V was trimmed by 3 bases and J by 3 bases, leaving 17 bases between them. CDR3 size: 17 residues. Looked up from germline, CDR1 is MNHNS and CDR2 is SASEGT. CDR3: CASSDSSRYPDTGELFF. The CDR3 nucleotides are TGTGCCAGCAGTGATAGTTCCCGGTACCCGGACACCGGGGAGCTGTTTTTT.

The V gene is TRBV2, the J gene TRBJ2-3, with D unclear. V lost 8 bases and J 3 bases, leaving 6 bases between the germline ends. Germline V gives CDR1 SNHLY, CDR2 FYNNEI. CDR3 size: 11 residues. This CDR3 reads CASGRTDTQYF. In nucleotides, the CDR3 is TGTGCCAGCGGACGTACAGATACGCAGTATTTT. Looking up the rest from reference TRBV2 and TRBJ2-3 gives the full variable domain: EPEVTQTPSHQVTQMGQEVILRCVPISNHLYFYWYRQILGQKVEFLVSFYNNEISEKSEIFDDQFSVERPDGSNFTLKIRSTKLEDSAMYFCASGRTDTQYFGPGTRLTVL.

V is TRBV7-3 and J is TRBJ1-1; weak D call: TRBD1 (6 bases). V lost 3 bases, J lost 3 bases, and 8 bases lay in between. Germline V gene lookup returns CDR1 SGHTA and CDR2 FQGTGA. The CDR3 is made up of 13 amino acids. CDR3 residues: CASSFGGHTEAFF. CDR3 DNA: TGTGCCAGCAGCTTCGGGGGGCACACTGAAGCTTTCTTT.

The CDR3 bases are TGCGCCAGCAGCCTATCAGGGGACTATGGCTACACCTTC. Protein product: CASSLSGDYGYTF. The V gene is TRBV5-1, the J gene TRBJ1-2, with D possibly being TRBD1 (6 bases). The germline V gene has CDR1 SGHRS and CDR2 YFSETQ. Trimming pared 4 bases from V and 3 bases from J, leaving 10 bases between. CDR3 length: 13 residues.

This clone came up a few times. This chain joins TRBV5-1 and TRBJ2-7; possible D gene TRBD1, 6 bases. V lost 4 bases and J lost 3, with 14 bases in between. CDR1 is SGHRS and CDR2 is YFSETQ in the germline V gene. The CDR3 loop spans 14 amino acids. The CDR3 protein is CASSRTDSNYEQYF. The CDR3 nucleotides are TGCGCCAGCAGCCGGACGGACAGTAACTACGAGCAGTACTTC.

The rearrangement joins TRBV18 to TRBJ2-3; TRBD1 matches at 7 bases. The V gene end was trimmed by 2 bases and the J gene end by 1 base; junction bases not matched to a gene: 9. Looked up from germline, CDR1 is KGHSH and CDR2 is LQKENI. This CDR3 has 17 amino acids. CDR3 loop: CASSPSLRGRGTDTQYF. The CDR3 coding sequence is TGTGCCAGCTCACCATCGTTAAGGGGGCGAGGCACAGATACGCAGTATTTT. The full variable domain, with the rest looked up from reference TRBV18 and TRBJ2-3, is NAGVMQNPRHLVRRRGQEARLRCSPMKGHSHVYWYRQLPEEGLKFMVYLQKENIIDESGMPKERFSAEFPKEGPSILRIQQVVRGDSAAYFCASSPSLRGRGTDTQYFGPGTRLTVL.

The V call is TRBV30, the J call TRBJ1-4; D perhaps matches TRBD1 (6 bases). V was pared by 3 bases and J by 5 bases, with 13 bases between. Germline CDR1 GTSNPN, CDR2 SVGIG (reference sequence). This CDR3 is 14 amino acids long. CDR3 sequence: CAWSRGQMNEKLFF. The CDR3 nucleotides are TGTGCCTGGAGCCGGGGACAAATGAATGAAAAACTGTTTTTT.

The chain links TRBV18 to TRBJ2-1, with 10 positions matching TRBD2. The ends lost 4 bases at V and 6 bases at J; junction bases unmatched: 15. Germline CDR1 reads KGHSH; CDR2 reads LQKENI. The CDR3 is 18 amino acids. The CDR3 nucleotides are TGTGCCAGCTCACTTTCCGGGACTAGCGAACCCACTTTCAATGAGCAGTTCTTC. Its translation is CASSLSGTSEPTFNEQFF.

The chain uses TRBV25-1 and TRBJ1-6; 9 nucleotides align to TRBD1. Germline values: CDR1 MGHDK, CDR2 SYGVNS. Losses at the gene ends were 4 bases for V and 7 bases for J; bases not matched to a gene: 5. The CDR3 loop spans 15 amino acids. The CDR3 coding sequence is TGTGCCAGCAGTGCTGGACAGGGGTCGAATTCACCCCTCCACTTT. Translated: CASSAGQGSNSPLHF.

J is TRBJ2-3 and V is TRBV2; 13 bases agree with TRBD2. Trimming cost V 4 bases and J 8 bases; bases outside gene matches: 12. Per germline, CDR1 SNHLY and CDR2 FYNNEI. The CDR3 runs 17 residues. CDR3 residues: CASSVPGTSGDLLTQYF. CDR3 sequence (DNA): TGTGCCAGCAGTGTCCCGGGGACTAGCGGGGACCTTCTTACGCAGTATTTT.

Here the CDR3 reads CASRDLAQETQYF. The CDR3 coding sequence is TGTGCCAGCAGGGATCTAGCCCAAGAGACCCAGTACTTC. This sequence joins TRBV27 and TRBJ2-5, with TRBD2 as a possible D gene (5 bases). There are 13 residues in the CDR3. In germline, CDR1 is MNHEY, CDR2 SMNVEV (reference sequence). With 6 bases removed from V and 1 base from J, the gap between germline ends came to 9 bases.

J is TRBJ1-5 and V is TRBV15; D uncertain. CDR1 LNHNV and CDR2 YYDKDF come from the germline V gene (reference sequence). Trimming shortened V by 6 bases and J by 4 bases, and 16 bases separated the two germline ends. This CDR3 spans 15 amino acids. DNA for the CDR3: TGTGCCACCAGTCTGTCCCGCCAGGTAAATCAGCCCCAGCATTTT. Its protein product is CATSLSRQVNQPQHF.

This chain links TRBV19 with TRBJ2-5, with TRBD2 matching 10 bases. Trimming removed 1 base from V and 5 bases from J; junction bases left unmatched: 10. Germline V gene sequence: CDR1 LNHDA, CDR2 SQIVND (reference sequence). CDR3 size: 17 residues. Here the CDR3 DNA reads TGTGCCAGTAGTATAGGGGGACTAGCGCTTTCTCGGGAGACCCAGTACTTC. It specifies CASSIGGLALSRETQYF.